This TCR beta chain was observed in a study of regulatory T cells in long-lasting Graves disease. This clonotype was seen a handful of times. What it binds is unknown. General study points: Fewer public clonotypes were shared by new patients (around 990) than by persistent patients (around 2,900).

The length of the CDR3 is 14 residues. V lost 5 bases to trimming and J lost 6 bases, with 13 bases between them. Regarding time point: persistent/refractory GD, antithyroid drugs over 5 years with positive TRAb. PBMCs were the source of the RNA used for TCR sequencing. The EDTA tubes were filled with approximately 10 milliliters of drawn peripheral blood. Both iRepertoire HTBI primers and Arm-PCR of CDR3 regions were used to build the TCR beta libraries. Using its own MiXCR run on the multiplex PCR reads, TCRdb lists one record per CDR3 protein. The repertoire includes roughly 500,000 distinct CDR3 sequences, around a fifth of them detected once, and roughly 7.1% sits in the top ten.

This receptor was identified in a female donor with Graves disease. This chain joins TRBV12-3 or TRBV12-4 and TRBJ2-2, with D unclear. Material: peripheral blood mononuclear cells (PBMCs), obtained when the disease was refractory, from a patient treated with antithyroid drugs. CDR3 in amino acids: CASSIRWMPGELFF. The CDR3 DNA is TGTGCCAGCAGTATTAGATGGATGCCCGGGGAGCTGTTTTTT.